This T cell receptor beta chain derives from a study of cytomegalovirus exposure and HLA in healthy donors. Study information: Membership in the Caucasian-associated ancestry cluster was found for around four fifths of nearly 400 genotyped donors. Notes on the study in general: A later examination showed that TCR association rates differed by HLA locus, with DRB1 most and HLA-C fewest. Of the V segments, some could not be distinguished, including TRBV6-2 and TRBV6-3, and were excluded.

A multiplex PCR was run with 60 Vbeta primers and 13 Jbeta primers. The protocol was immunoSEQ multiplex PCR, while the TCRdb copy is restricted to in-frame clones and leaves out a portion. The data contain around 150,000 clones, 70% of them seen just once; the ten biggest clones take up about 4.7%. The CDR3 has 12 residues. Germline V gives CDR1 SEHNR, CDR2 FQNEAQ (reference sequence). The V end lost 4 bases, the J end lost 5 bases, and 8 bases lay between the germline ends. Donors sampled were nominally healthy, though unrecorded immune exposures were likely. Concerning this clone: The antigen remains unidentified.

The clonotype was recovered from a man aged 18 to 35 in good health and CMV-seropositive. The rearrangement uses TRBV7-9 and TRBJ2-5, with a weak D call TRBD1 (6 bases). The sample was PBMCs. The chain's CDR3 is CASSSTGETQYF. CDR3 DNA: TGTGCCAGCAGCTCTACAGGGGAGACCCAGTACTTC.